This paragraph reports one T cell receptor beta chain. Its antigen remains unidentified. The CDR3 is made up of 15 amino acids. Germline trimming cut 9 bases from V and 1 base from J; bases unmatched to any gene: 6. CDR1 is MGHDK, CDR2 SYGVNS, per germline. The source of the sample is a study of STAT5B mutations in CD4+ large granular lymphocyte leukemia. About the research overall: Among healthy donors, a particular HLA allele went with more CDR3 'QG' motifs.

TCRdb keeps only in-frame clones here, not all; method: immunoSEQ multiplex PCR. Among 30,000 to 40,000 clones, around 90% were seen once, and the ten largest hold 3.4%. Regarding the study as a whole: 8/27 top patient clones versus 2/35 control clones were TRBV06-family.

This chain links TRBV25-1 with TRBJ2-2, with TRBD1 matching 9 bases. Sequencing was done on a sample of CD4+ T cells from blood buffy coats. The clonotype comes from a human donor in good health. The DNA for the CDR3 is TGTGCCAGTCAGAGACAGGGGGTGAACACCGGGGAGCTGTTTTTT. Translating it yields CASQRQGVNTGELFF.